This paragraph covers one TCR beta chain sequence. Its antigen is not known. The data belong to a study of cytomegalovirus exposure and HLA in healthy donors. The wider study: A later analysis reported the same platform for the 90 to 150 validation repertoires and the roughly 630 first-cohort repertoires.

Repertoires were generated with immunoSEQ multiplex PCR, while TCRdb's copy carries only in-frame clones and drops some. The data show about 95,000 clones, roughly 85% seen once. General study findings and limits: One later analysis, an examination of the 120 validation repertoires, found that first-cohort TCR clusters tended to co-occur in them. Cytomegalovirus association was assigned to about 150 TCR beta chains. According to reports, the classifier identified cytomegalovirus status with high specificity and sensitivity.

The germline CDR1 and CDR2 sequences are MNHNY and SVGAGI (reference sequence). Trimming left V 4 bases short and J 5 bases short, with 14 bases between. The CDR3 covers 15 residues. The clonotype comes from a man aged 18 to 35 in good health and CMV-seropositive. J is TRBJ1-4 and V is TRBV6-6; D gene uncertain. The material sequenced was PBMCs. CDR3 sequence (DNA): TGTGCCAGCAGTTGGTCGCCAAACCTAAATGAAAAACTGTTTTTT. It translates to CASSWSPNLNEKLFF.